The 24 T cell receptor beta chains presented below share a single source sample, sequenced in a study of blood T cell repertoires in COVID-19. TCRdb's table, derived via immunoSEQ multiplex PCR, lists solely in-frame clones and lacks some. The sample lists over 300,000 clones, approximately 82% occurring once. Material: peripheral blood. Every receptor here comes from a woman in her 50s with acute or convalescent COVID-19.

The chain couples TRBV2 to TRBJ2-3; D not resolved. Trimming pared 4 bases from V and 6 bases from J, leaving 8 bases between. This CDR3 is 12 amino acids long. CDR1 SNHLY and CDR2 FYNNEI come from the germline V gene. For the CDR3, the DNA is TGTGCCAGCAGTGTGGCTTGGGATACGCAGTATTTT. It is translated as CASSVAWDTQYF.

The V call is TRBV20-1, the J call TRBJ1-5, with D perhaps TRBD1 (6 bases). Between the trimmed V and J ends, which lost 3 bases and 5 bases, there was a span of 11 bases. The CDR3 loop spans 13 amino acids. Per germline, CDR1 DFQATT and CDR2 SNEGSKA (reference sequence). This CDR3 is CSASTGRDQPQHF. DNA for the CDR3: TGCAGTGCTAGTACAGGGCGGGATCAGCCCCAGCATTTT.

The rearrangement links TRBV10-3 to TRBJ2-3, with D unclear. CDR1 and CDR2 (germline): ENHRY, SYGVKD. Trimming left V 2 bases short and J 0 bases short, with 6 bases between. The CDR3 has 14 residues. The CDR3: CAISEVGSTDTQYF. The CDR3 DNA follows: TGTGCCATCAGTGAGGTCGGGAGCACAGATACGCAGTATTTT.

With respect to this clone: The identical CDR3 is also encoded by other nucleotide sequences in the sample. The genes are TRBV5-1 and TRBJ2-1; 10 nucleotides line up with TRBD1. This CDR3 has 14 residues. CDR1 and CDR2 (germline): SGHRS, YFSETQ. V was pared by 2 bases and J by 7 bases, with 3 bases of the junction left unmatched. In nucleotides, the CDR3 is TGCGCCAGCAGCTTAGGACAGGGGGGTAATGAGCAGTTCTTC. Its protein is CASSLGQGGNEQFF.

The chain employs TRBV28 and TRBJ2-7; TRBD2 matches at 9 bases. Germline V gene lookup returns CDR1 MDHEN and CDR2 SYDVKM. The CDR3 contains 14 residues. V lost 6 bases, J lost 3 bases, and 6 bases stayed unmatched. CDR3 bases: TGTGCCAGCAGCTTAGCGGGAGCGAACTACGAGCAGTACTTC. Amino acids: CASSLAGANYEQYF.

The rearrangement uses TRBV7-9 and TRBJ1-1; D gene ambiguous. V lost 5 bases and J 7 bases, leaving 17 bases between the germline ends. The germline V gene encodes CDR1 SEHNR and CDR2 FQNEAQ (reference sequence). This CDR3 has 14 amino acids. As DNA, the CDR3 is TGTGCCAGCAGCGGATTTATGGCGGGTGGTGAAGCTTTCTTT. Translated, it gives CASSGFMAGGEAFF.

The chain uses TRBV19 and TRBJ2-5; D is undetermined. The CDR3 runs to 14 residues. Trimming took off 3 bases at V and 6 bases at J, with 14 bases between the two ends. Germline V gene lookup returns CDR1 LNHDA and CDR2 SQIVND (reference sequence). The chain's CDR3 is CASSIPTAPKTQYF. As DNA, the CDR3 is TGTGCCAGTAGTATTCCCACAGCTCCAAAGACCCAGTACTTC.

This chain links TRBV7-3 with TRBJ2-1; D perhaps matches TRBD2 (5 bases). Germline CDR1 reads SGHTA; CDR2 reads FQGTGA. The CDR3 extends over 13 amino acids. Trimming removed 2 bases from V and 10 bases from J, with 12 bases in between. The CDR3 protein is CASSLSPGTEQFF. The CDR3 DNA reads TGTGCCAGCAGCTTATCCCCGGGAACCGAGCAGTTCTTC.

The rearrangement uses TRBV7-8 and TRBJ2-1; D possibly corresponds to TRBD2 (5 bases). Trimming cost V 1 base and J 0 bases, with 7 bases left between them. Germline CDR1 and CDR2: SGHVS and FQNEAQ. The CDR3 contains 15 residues. Here the CDR3 reads CASSLGRGSYNEQFF. The CDR3 DNA reads TGTGCCAGCAGCTTAGGCCGGGGCTCCTACAATGAGCAGTTCTTC. The full variable domain, with the rest looked up from reference TRBV7-8 and TRBJ2-1, is GAGVSQSPRYKVAKRGQDVALRCDPISGHVSLFWYQQALGQGPEFLTYFQNEAQLDKSGLPSDRFFAERPEGSVSTLKIQRTQQEDSAVYLCASSLGRGSYNEQFFGPGTRLTVL.

The rearrangement joins TRBV18 to TRBJ2-7, with 8 bases lining up with TRBD1. CDR3 size: 15 residues. J was trimmed by 4 bases and V by 3 bases; bases with no gene match: 8. In germline, CDR1 is KGHSH, CDR2 LQKENI. In DNA, the CDR3 is TGTGCCAGCTCACCTGGACAGGGATTGAGTTACGAGCAGTACTTC. It yields the protein CASSPGQGLSYEQYF.

V gene TRBV5-8 combines with J gene TRBJ1-6; tentatively, D is TRBD1 (5 bases). Trimming removed 0 bases from V and 10 bases from J, with 11 bases in between. The germline gives CDR1 SGHTS, CDR2 YDEGEE. The CDR3 has 14 residues. The CDR3 here is CASSLVQGTSPLHF. The DNA of the CDR3 is TGTGCCAGCAGCTTGGTTCAGGGAACCTCACCCCTCCACTTT. The full variable domain, completed using reference TRBV5-8 and TRBJ1-6, is EAGVTQSPTHLIKTRGQQATLRCSPISGHTSVYWYQQALGLGLQFLLWYDEGEERNRGNFPPRFSGRQFPNYSSELNVNALELEDSALYLCASSLVQGTSPLHFGNGTRLTVT.

The chain employs TRBV5-4 and TRBJ1-1; 9 nucleotides match TRBD1. The CDR3 totals 15 residues. V dropped 4 bases and J dropped 4; count of bases not matched to a gene: 8. Germline CDR1 is SGHNT and CDR2 is YYREEE (reference sequence). The CDR3 region has the DNA TGTGCCAGCAGCCCCCGGACAGGGGAAAGCACTGAAGCTTTCTTT. It codes for CASSPRTGESTEAFF.

The chain couples TRBV28 to TRBJ2-1; 11 bases agree with TRBD1. The germline V gene encodes CDR1 MDHEN and CDR2 SYDVKM. Trimming cost V 8 bases and J 8 bases; bases outside gene matches: 17. The CDR3 consists of 17 residues. This chain's CDR3 is CASGLVLPGQGVDEQFF. In DNA form, the CDR3 reads TGTGCCAGCGGGTTGGTTTTACCGGGACAGGGGGTCGATGAGCAGTTCTTC.

The chain uses TRBV10-1 and TRBJ2-2; 9 nucleotides agree with TRBD1. The germline V gene has CDR1 WNHNN and CDR2 SYGVQD (reference sequence). Trimming took 0 bases from V and 7 from J; bases not matched to a gene: 6. CDR3 size: 16 residues. The CDR3 here is CASSESIQGAGGELFF. In DNA, the CDR3 is TGCGCCAGCAGTGAGTCGATACAGGGGGCGGGCGGGGAGCTGTTTTTT.

The gene calls are TRBV7-9 and TRBJ2-7; possibly TRBD1 for D (7 bases). The CDR3 is 14 residues long. Trimming shortened V by 5 bases and J by 0 bases, and 11 bases separated the two germline ends. Germline V gives CDR1 SEHNR, CDR2 FQNEAQ (reference sequence). CDR3 coding DNA: TGTGCCAGCAGCCCAGGGGGAGGCTCCTACGAGCAGTACTTC. It specifies CASSPGGGSYEQYF.

The J gene is TRBJ1-2, the V gene TRBV21-1; TRBD1, the D gene given by the table, was not confirmed from the DNA. TRBV21-1 is an annotated pseudogene. CDR3 length equals 15 residues. CDR3 region: CASSKGDMSNYGYTF. DNA for the CDR3: TGTGCCAGCAGCAAAGGGGACATGTCCAACTATGGCTACACCTTC.

In its sample, this clone was seen once. This sequence joins TRBV6-1 and TRBJ2-2; D call uncertain. This CDR3 has 15 residues. Per germline, CDR1 MNHNS and CDR2 SASEGT. The germline V and J ends were trimmed by 0 bases and 1 base, with 6 bases remaining between them. The chain's CDR3 is CASSEAAWNTGELFF. CDR3 coding DNA: TGTGCCAGCAGTGAAGCAGCCTGGAACACCGGGGAGCTGTTTTTT.

V gene TRBV24-1 combines with J gene TRBJ2-5; the match to TRBD1 covers 9 bases. The CDR3 is made up of 17 amino acids. Unmatched junction bases numbered 12, after V lost 4 bases and J lost 4 bases. The germline V gene encodes CDR1 KGHDR and CDR2 SFDVKD. CDR3 DNA: TGTGCCACCAGTGAACCGGCCGGACAGGGGAAGGTAGAGACCCAGTACTTC. Protein: CATSEPAGQGKVETQYF.

This sequence joins TRBV4-1 and TRBJ2-5; 13 bases are shared with TRBD2. The CDR3 runs to 16 residues. J gave up 4 bases and V 4 bases, and 6 bases lay outside the gene matches. CDR1 is MGHRA, CDR2 YSYEKL, per germline. This chain's CDR3 is CASSLGTSGRAETQYF. The CDR3 bases are TGCGCCAGCAGCCTCGGTACTAGCGGGAGGGCAGAGACCCAGTACTTC.

The V and J genes are TRBV4-1 and TRBJ2-7, with 9 bases fitting TRBD2. V lost 2 bases and J lost 5; bases outside the gene matches: 7. This CDR3 is 15 amino acids long. The germline V gene has CDR1 MGHRA and CDR2 YSYEKL. In DNA form, the CDR3 reads TGCGCCAGCAGCCAACCTCAACTAGCGGGCCACGAGCAGTACTTC. This encodes CASSQPQLAGHEQYF.

V gene TRBV18 combines with J gene TRBJ1-1; TRBD1 is a possible D gene (5 bases). The CDR3 runs to 15 residues. The V end lost 3 bases, the J end lost 0 bases, and 11 bases lay between the germline ends. In germline, CDR1 is KGHSH, CDR2 LQKENI. CDR3 sequence: CASSPTADMNTEAFF. CDR3 DNA: TGTGCCAGCTCACCGACAGCCGATATGAACACTGAAGCTTTCTTT. Together with reference TRBV18 and TRBJ1-1, the CDR3 gives the full variable domain: NAGVMQNPRHLVRRRGQEARLRCSPMKGHSHVYWYRQLPEEGLKFMVYLQKENIIDESGMPKERFSAEFPKEGPSILRIQQVVRGDSAAYFCASSPTADMNTEAFFGQGTRLTVV.

The V and J genes are TRBV29-1 and TRBJ2-2; 11 nucleotides match TRBD2. V lost 7 bases, J lost 5 bases, and 9 bases stayed unmatched. CDR1 and CDR2 from the germline V gene are SQVTM and ANQGSEA. This CDR3 contains 15 residues. CDR3 in DNA: TGCAGCGCTGTGACTAGCGGGATGACAACCGGGGAGCTGTTTTTT. This codes for CSAVTSGMTTGELFF.

The CDR3 DNA reads TGTGCCAGCAGCTTCACTAGCGGGAGCACAGATACGCAGTATTTT. Translation: CASSFTSGSTDTQYF. V gene TRBV7-9 combines with J gene TRBJ2-3; 9 bases match TRBD2. CDR1 SEHNR and CDR2 FQNEAQ come from the germline V gene (reference sequence). The CDR3 consists of 15 residues. The ends lost 3 bases at V and 0 bases at J; junction bases unmatched: 1.

The chain couples TRBV7-6 to TRBJ2-7, with TRBD1 matching over 10 bases. The V gene's germline CDR1 is SGHVS and CDR2 FNYEAQ. CDR3 size: 15 residues. Unmatched junction bases numbered 10, after V lost 4 bases and J lost 7 bases. CDR3 nucleotides: TGTGCCAGCAGCTCGCCGGGACAGGGGTGGTTGGAGCAGTACTTC. Encoded protein: CASSSPGQGWLEQYF.